This TCR beta chain was identified in a study of blood T cell repertoires in COVID-19. Study summary: Acute and convalescent COVID-19 specimens originated in the United States, Italy and Spain.

The CDR3 is made up of 13 amino acids. The germline V gene encodes CDR1 LGHNA and CDR2 YSLEER. The data were produced by immunoSEQ multiplex PCR, yet TCRdb's version contains in-frame clones alone and is incomplete. Of 140,000 or so clones listed, 79% were seen once; the top ten hold approximately 5%. With regard to this clone: One end of the junction is discordant with germline, which a read error may explain.

The sequence came from a woman in her seventies with COVID-19, enrolled during active disease. Material for sequencing was peripheral blood. The V call is TRBV4-3, the J call TRBJ1-1; D remains unclear. The DNA of the CDR3 is TGCGCCTGCAGCCCTCAGAGGAACTCTGAAGCTTTCTTT. It is translated as CACSPQRNSEAFF.